This T cell receptor beta chain came from a study of blood T cell repertoires in COVID-19. Background on the study: Researchers got acute and convalescent COVID-19 samples from the United States, Italy and Spain. Sources were T cells, B-cell-depleted T cells, or PBMCs; the material itself was cDNA or gDNA.

As processed by the authors: Reference gene primer amplification gave nucleated cell count estimates. Here immunoSEQ multiplex PCR was the method, and the copy in TCRdb shows in-frame clones only, minus some. V, J and clone size were drawn from that table, and D and trimming were deduced from the DNA. The repertoire includes 120,000 or so clones, around 87% of them detected once, and 7.6% sits in the top ten. V lost 3 bases and J lost 3, with 3 bases in between. The CDR3 extends over 11 amino acids. The receptor was derived from a man in his forties or fifties with acute or convalescent COVID-19. The chain links TRBV12-3 or TRBV12-4 to TRBJ2-7, with no clear D. What was sequenced was peripheral blood. DNA for the CDR3: TGTGCCAGCAGTTTCGGCTACGAGCAGTACTTC. This gives the protein CASSFGYEQYF.